Below, 30 T cell receptor beta chains from the same sample are listed, as sequenced in a study of OX40 agonist ivuxolimab in advanced cancers. The library was generated by the immunoSEQ multiplex PCR assay. TCRdb holds this immuneACCESS table with in-frame rearrangements only. Some clones are missing; in checked studies, unresolved V genes explain under half, and the rest has no known cause. The table for this sample lists roughly 70,000 clones; 75% to 90% of them were counted only once. The ten largest clones capture roughly 0.56% of the sample. The sequencing used CD4+ or CD8+ T cells sorted from blood, collected in a trial of the OX40 agonist ivuxolimab. Receptors were obtained from an adult with an advanced solid tumor such as melanoma, head and neck, liver or kidney cancer.

V usage is TRBV7-9 and J usage is TRBJ1-5, with a weak D call TRBD1 (5 bases). Germline CDR1 reads SEHNR; CDR2 reads FQNEAQ (reference sequence). V gave up 5 bases and J gave up 9 bases, with 14 bases separating them. There are 13 residues in the CDR3. The CDR3 bases are TGTGCCAGCAGCGGGACGGCTTTAGGGCCCCAGCATTTT. This gives the protein CASSGTALGPQHF.

This chain uses TRBV5-4 with TRBJ2-3; possible D gene TRBD1, 6 bases. Germline-derived CDR1 and CDR2 are SGHNT and YYREEE (reference sequence). Trimming pared 1 base from V and 1 base from J, leaving 10 bases between. The CDR3 consists of 15 residues. The CDR3 nucleotides are TGTGCCAGCAGCTTGTCTTCAGGGGGCACAGATACGCAGTATTTT. It encodes CASSLSSGGTDTQYF.

The chain has TRBV2 and TRBJ2-3, with 10 bases fitting TRBD2. The germline CDR1 and CDR2 sequences are SNHLY and FYNNEI. This CDR3 has 20 residues. Trimming cost V 4 bases and J 0 bases; bases outside gene matches: 16. Here the CDR3 reads CASSVSSSGSNFLSTDTQYF. In nucleotides, the CDR3 is TGTGCCAGCAGTGTTTCGTCTAGCGGGAGTAATTTCTTGAGCACAGATACGCAGTATTTT.

In its sample, this clone was seen a few times. The rearrangement joins TRBV28 to TRBJ1-1; D is perhaps TRBD1 (6 bases). V gave up 6 bases and J gave up 6 bases, with 14 bases separating them. CDR3 size: 13 residues. CDR1 and CDR2 (germline): MDHEN, SYDVKM. The DNA of the CDR3 is TGTGCCAGCAGGAGGACAGTTCGGGCTGAAGCTTTCTTT. Its translation: CASRRTVRAEAFF.

A single count supports this clone. The chain couples TRBV28 to TRBJ2-6; 11 bases are shared with TRBD2. J lost 2 bases, V lost 6 bases, and 12 bases had no gene match. This CDR3 has 19 residues. Germline assignment: CDR1 MDHEN and CDR2 SYDVKM. The chain's CDR3 is CASRAVAGGPIPGANVLTF. CDR3 nucleotides: TGTGCCAGCAGGGCTGTAGCGGGAGGGCCGATACCTGGGGCCAACGTCCTGACTTTC.

The rearrangement links TRBV7-3 to TRBJ1-4; D perhaps matches TRBD1 (5 bases). Germline CDR1 reads SGHTA; CDR2 reads FQGTGA. The CDR3 totals 13 residues. Trimming shortened V by 6 bases and J by 8 bases, and 13 bases separated the two germline ends. Written as DNA, the CDR3 is TGTGCCAGCAGTCGAGGGGTAGGGGAAAAACTGTTTTTT. It encodes CASSRGVGEKLFF.

The V and J genes are TRBV11-1 and TRBJ1-2; TRBD1 is a possible D gene (5 bases). V lost 4 bases and J lost 6, with 9 bases in between. The CDR3 loop spans 12 amino acids. Germline values: CDR1 SGHAT, CDR2 FQDESV (reference sequence). This chain's CDR3 is CASSSGADGYTF. The CDR3 nucleotides read TGTGCCAGCAGCTCCGGGGCCGATGGCTACACCTTC.

The rearrangement uses TRBV29-1 and TRBJ2-1; D is ambiguous. V was cut by 6 bases and J by 2 bases, with 17 bases left in between. Germline V gives CDR1 SQVTM, CDR2 ANQGSEA. The CDR3 has 15 residues. CDR3: CSVGMLVAPYNEQFF. The CDR3 region has the DNA TGCAGCGTGGGGATGCTGGTGGCCCCCTACAATGAGCAGTTCTTC.

The chain links TRBV2 to TRBJ1-5, with no clear D. The V gene lost 4 bases and the J gene lost 2 bases, with 9 bases spanning the gap. This CDR3 has 14 amino acids. Germline CDR1 is SNHLY and CDR2 is FYNNEI. CDR3 bases: TGTGCCAGCAGTGGCTTCCAGGGCAATCAGCCCCAGCATTTT. It is translated as CASSGFQGNQPQHF.

The chain links TRBV5-6 to TRBJ2-5; 9 bases are a match to TRBD1. This CDR3 comprises 16 residues. V lost 2 bases and J lost 5; bases outside the gene matches: 10. Germline CDR1 SGHDT, CDR2 YYEEEE. As DNA, the CDR3 is TGTGCCAGCAGCTTCGTGGACAGGGGAGTTTGGGAGACCCAGTACTTC. Protein: CASSFVDRGVWETQYF.

The chain has TRBV10-3 and TRBJ2-2; weak D call: TRBD1 (6 bases). The V and J ends lost 4 bases and 0 bases respectively, with 9 bases between them. The CDR3 totals 15 residues. The germline CDR1 and CDR2 sequences are ENHRY and SYGVKD. The CDR3 coding sequence is TGTGCCATCAGTGTTGACAGGTCGAACACCGGGGAGCTGTTTTTT. This sequence encodes CAISVDRSNTGELFF.

Only one count was recorded for this clone. V and J are TRBV9 and TRBJ2-1, with D tentatively TRBD1 or TRBD2 (5 bases each). The CDR3 runs to 14 residues. V gave up 0 bases and J gave up 6 bases, with 10 bases separating them. The V gene's germline CDR1 is SGDLS and CDR2 YYNGEE. As DNA, the CDR3 is TGTGCCAGCAGCGTAGGCCTTGGGGGCAATGAGCAGTTCTTC. Its translation is CASSVGLGGNEQFF. The variable domain in full, completed from reference TRBV9 and TRBJ2-1, reads DSGVTQTPKHLITATGQRVTLRCSPRSGDLSVYWYQQSLDQGLQFLIQYYNGEERAKGNILERFSAQQFPDLHSELNLSSLELGDSALYFCASSVGLGGNEQFFGPGTRLTVL.

The sample holds a few counts of this clone. This chain links TRBV2 with TRBJ1-5; D is possibly TRBD1 (5 bases). Germline CDR1 SNHLY, CDR2 FYNNEI. Trimming shortened V by 10 bases and J by 1 base, and 11 bases separated the two germline ends. The CDR3 loop spans 13 amino acids. CDR3 in amino acids: CAIGVRSNQPQHF. The CDR3 DNA is TGTGCCATAGGGGTTCGGAGCAATCAGCCCCAGCATTTT.

The chain has TRBV30 and TRBJ1-3; D may be TRBD1 (6 bases). CDR3 length: 14 amino acids. V lost 5 bases, J lost 1 base, and 12 bases lay in between. CDR1 is GTSNPN and CDR2 is SVGIG in the germline V gene (reference sequence). The CDR3 sequence: CAWDDDRSGNTIYF. CDR3 sequence (DNA): TGTGCCTGGGATGACGACAGGTCTGGAAACACCATATATTTT.

The chain couples TRBV15 to TRBJ2-6; no clear D. Germline-derived CDR1 and CDR2 are LNHNV and YYDKDF (reference sequence). Trimming took off 0 bases at V and 0 bases at J, with 6 bases between the two ends. The CDR3 spans 16 residues. CDR3 amino acids: CATSRDLASGANVLTF. For the CDR3, the DNA is TGTGCCACCAGCAGAGATCTGGCCTCTGGGGCCAACGTCCTGACTTTC.

The J gene is TRBJ2-3, the V gene TRBV25-1, with 10 bases fitting TRBD2. The trim removed 4 bases at V and 7 bases at J, leaving 11 bases unmatched. CDR1 and CDR2 (germline): MGHDK, SYGVNS. The CDR3 runs to 16 residues. The CDR3 loop is CASSGLLLAGINTQYF. The CDR3 coding sequence is TGTGCCAGCAGTGGCCTGCTACTAGCGGGAATCAATACGCAGTATTTT.

This chain joins TRBV5-1 and TRBJ1-2; no reliable D call. Germline V gene sequence: CDR1 SGHRS, CDR2 YFSETQ. There are 12 residues in the CDR3. The V end was cut by 2 bases, the J end by 8 bases, with 10 bases between. The CDR3 reads CASSLEGLGYTF. The DNA for the CDR3 is TGCGCCAGCAGCTTAGAGGGTCTAGGCTACACCTTC.

The J gene is TRBJ2-5, the V gene TRBV5-1; D is ambiguous. Per the germline V gene, CDR1 is SGHRS and CDR2 is YFSETQ. The CDR3 is 14 amino acids. Trimming took 0 bases from V and 7 from J, leaving 13 bases between them. The CDR3 is CASSLGQVKGTQYF. CDR3 DNA sequence: TGCGCCAGCAGCTTGGGGCAGGTTAAGGGGACCCAGTACTTC.

The chain combines TRBV11-3 with TRBJ1-2, with D maybe TRBD1 (5 bases). CDR1 SGHNT and CDR2 YENEEA come from the germline V gene. The CDR3 loop spans 16 amino acids. The germline V and J ends were trimmed by 4 bases and 5 bases, with 20 bases remaining between them. CDR3 protein: CASSSPGPGLGYGYTF. The CDR3 bases are TGTGCCAGCAGCTCCCCCGGACCGGGACTTGGGTATGGCTACACCTTC.

This sequence joins TRBV28 and TRBJ2-3; 11 bases map to TRBD1. V was pared by 5 bases and J by 4 bases, with 5 bases of the junction left unmatched. Looked up from germline, CDR1 is MDHEN and CDR2 is SYDVKM. The CDR3 contains 15 residues. The CDR3 coding sequence is TGTGCCAGCAGTCCCACGGGACAGGGGGCAGATACGCAGTATTTT. Translation: CASSPTGQGADTQYF.

The V and J genes are TRBV7-9 and TRBJ2-5, with 7 nucleotides matching TRBD2. V lost 4 bases, J lost 2 bases, and 7 bases stayed unmatched. The CDR3 is 15 amino acids. Germline CDR1 and CDR2: SEHNR and FQNEAQ (reference sequence). CDR3 bases: TGTGCCAGCAGCTCGCCGGGAGGCCTTCAAGAGACCCAGTACTTC. Translated: CASSSPGGLQETQYF.

The V gene is TRBV30, the J gene TRBJ2-4; the D is unclear. The length of the CDR3 is 14 residues. V was pared by 0 bases and J by 2 bases, with 8 bases between. Looked up from germline, CDR1 is GTSNPN and CDR2 is SVGIG (reference sequence). Here the CDR3 DNA reads TGTGCCTGGAGTGTACTCGCGACCAAAAACATTCAGTACTTC. Encoded protein: CAWSVLATKNIQYF.

The chain uses TRBV25-1 and TRBJ2-7, with D perhaps matching TRBD1 (6 bases). From germline, CDR1 is MGHDK and CDR2 SYGVNS. The ends were cut back, 0 bases at V and 3 bases at J, with 9 bases in the middle. The CDR3 contains 14 residues. CDR3 loop: CASSEYVRGYEQYF. In nucleotides, the CDR3 is TGTGCCAGCAGTGAATATGTCAGGGGCTACGAGCAGTACTTC.

Note on this clone: The same CDR3 also results from other DNA sequences found in this sample. The J gene is TRBJ2-7, the V gene TRBV7-6, with TRBD2 as a possible D gene (6 bases). Germline CDR1 is SGHVS and CDR2 is FNYEAQ. V was trimmed by 0 bases and J by 3 bases, leaving 6 bases between them. CDR3 length equals 13 residues. In DNA, the CDR3 is TGTGCCAGCAGCTTAGCGGGAGGCTACGAGCAGTACTTC. Translation gives CASSLAGGYEQYF.

The chain is built from TRBV19 and TRBJ1-4; D is perhaps TRBD1 (6 bases). Germline-derived CDR1 and CDR2 are LNHDA and SQIVND (reference sequence). There are 13 residues in the CDR3. Between the trimmed V and J ends, which lost 8 bases and 8 bases, there was a span of 15 bases. For the CDR3, the DNA is TGTGCCAGTGCCGGGGGGCGCTTGGAAAAACTGTTTTTT. Translated: CASAGGRLEKLFF.

The chain uses TRBV9 and TRBJ2-5, with 7 bases matching TRBD2. The length of the CDR3 is 15 residues. Germline CDR1 SGDLS, CDR2 YYNGEE. After removal of 0 bases from V and 5 bases from J, the junction contained 7 bases not matched to a gene. DNA of the CDR3: TGTGCCAGCAGCGTAGATAGTCCCGGGGGGGAGACCCAGTACTTC. It is translated as CASSVDSPGGETQYF.

This clone was seen a single time. The chain uses TRBV5-1 and TRBJ2-7, with D possibly TRBD2 on 6 matching bases. The germline V and J ends were trimmed by 0 bases and 5 bases, with 12 bases remaining between them. Germline V gene data show CDR1 as SGHRS and CDR2 as YFSETQ. The CDR3 sequence is 14 residues long. This CDR3 is CASSLGDGRDEQYF. The CDR3 nucleotides read TGCGCCAGCAGCTTGGGTGACGGGAGAGACGAGCAGTACTTC.

V and J are TRBV10-3 and TRBJ2-7, with 8 bases matching TRBD2. Looked up from germline, CDR1 is ENHRY and CDR2 is SYGVKD. The J segment lost 2 bases and the V segment lost 0 bases, leaving 6 bases of the junction unmatched. The CDR3 totals 16 residues. CDR3 bases: TGTGCCATCAGTGAGTCGACGGGCGGGAGGCCCTACGAGCAGTACTTC. Its protein is CAISESTGGRPYEQYF.

The chain joins TRBV19 to TRBJ1-1; D is ambiguous. Trimming pared 1 base from V and 6 bases from J, leaving 12 bases between. The CDR3 contains 14 residues. Germline-derived CDR1 and CDR2 are LNHDA and SQIVND (reference sequence). This chain's CDR3 is CASSIGRRSAEAFF. For the CDR3, the DNA is TGTGCCAGTAGTATAGGGCGGAGGAGCGCTGAAGCTTTCTTT.

The gene calls are TRBV6-5 and TRBJ1-5; D unclear. Germline V gene lookup returns CDR1 MNHEY and CDR2 SVGAGI. V lost 8 bases and J 3 bases, leaving 5 bases between the germline ends. The CDR3 loop spans 11 amino acids. CDR3 DNA sequence: TGTGCCAGCGGGGACAATCAGCCCCAGCATTTT. This codes for CASGDNQPQHF.